The next 5 T cell receptor beta chains were all read from a single sample in a study of regulatory T cells in long-lasting Graves disease. Both iRepertoire HTBI primers and Arm-PCR of CDR3 regions were used to build the TCR beta libraries. TCRdb reprocessed the multiplex PCR reads with MiXCR, giving one entry per CDR3 protein. The table shows some 400,000 distinct CDR3 sequences, with just under 15% occurring only once. Described time point: newly diagnosed GD, antithyroid drugs for less than 3 months. Generation of the TCR library employed RNA extracted from PBMCs. The data also belong to a second study, concerning T cells in Graves' hyperthyroidism and ophthalmopathy.

The sample consisted of peripheral blood mononuclear cells (PBMCs), taken at new diagnosis, from a patient treated with antithyroid drugs. These TCRs come from a woman aged 25 to 45 with Graves disease.

The chain employs TRBV15 and TRBJ1-5; D is uncertain. Trimming took 0 bases from V and 6 from J, leaving 12 bases between them. Germline lookup yields CDR1 LNHNV and CDR2 YYDKDF (reference sequence). This CDR3 spans 15 amino acids. CDR3 amino acids: CATSRDLGSGQPQHF. CDR3 DNA sequence: TGTGCCACCAGCAGAGATCTAGGATCGGGTCAGCCCCAGCATTTT.

This clonotype was recorded many times. The chain is built from TRBV10-3 and TRBJ2-5; D remains ambiguous. Germline V gene lookup returns CDR1 ENHRY and CDR2 SYGVKD. The V end was cut by 8 bases, the J end by 5 bases, with 12 bases between. This CDR3 contains 12 residues. CDR3 sequence reads: CAIGKQKETQYF. In DNA, the CDR3 is TGTGCCATCGGTAAACAGAAGGAGACCCAGTACTTC.

There are many counts of this clonotype. The chain uses TRBV27 and TRBJ2-3, with D hard to call. Germline lookup yields CDR1 MNHEY and CDR2 SMNVEV (reference sequence). Trimming left V 5 bases short and J 2 bases short, with 11 bases between. The CDR3 spans 14 residues. The CDR3 sequence is CASSPIGSTDTQYF. CDR3 sequence (DNA): TGTGCCAGCAGTCCTATTGGCTCCACAGATACGCAGTATTTT.

This clonotype was counted ten times or more. The chain uses TRBV5-5 and TRBJ2-3; 10 positions agree with TRBD2. This CDR3 is 15 amino acids long. Germline V gives CDR1 SGHKS, CDR2 YYEKEE (reference sequence). V shed 8 bases, J shed 1 base, and the junction held 7 bases outside the gene matches. The CDR3 loop is CASSSSGSRTDTQYF. The CDR3 DNA is TGTGCCAGTAGTTCTAGCGGGAGCCGCACAGATACGCAGTATTTT.

The CDR3 DNA reads as TGTGCCAGCAGTTTGTTAGAACAGGGGGCCGGTGGCTACACCTTC. It is translated as CASSLLEQGAGGYTF. V and J are TRBV12-3 or TRBV12-4 and TRBJ1-2; TRBD1 matches at 9 bases. V shed 3 bases and J 7 bases; nucleotides not matched to a gene: 9. This CDR3 contains 15 residues.